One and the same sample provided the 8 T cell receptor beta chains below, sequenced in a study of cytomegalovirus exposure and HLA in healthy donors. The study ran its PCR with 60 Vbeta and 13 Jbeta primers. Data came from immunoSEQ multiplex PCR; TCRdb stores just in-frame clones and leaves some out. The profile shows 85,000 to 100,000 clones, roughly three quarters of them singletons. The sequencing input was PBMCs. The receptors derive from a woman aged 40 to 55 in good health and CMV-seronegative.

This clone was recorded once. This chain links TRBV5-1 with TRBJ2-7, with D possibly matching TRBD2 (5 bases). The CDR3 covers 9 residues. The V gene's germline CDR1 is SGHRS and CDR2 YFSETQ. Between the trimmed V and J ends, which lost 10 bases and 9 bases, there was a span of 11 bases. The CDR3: CAGAAVQYF. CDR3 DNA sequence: TGCGCCGGAGCGGCAGTGCAGTACTTC. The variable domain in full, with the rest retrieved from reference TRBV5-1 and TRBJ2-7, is KAGVTQTPRYLIKTRGQQVTLSCSPISGHRSVSWYQQTPGQGLQFLFEYFSETQRNKGNFPGRFSGRQFSNSRSEMNVSTLELGDSALYLCAGAAVQYFGPGTRLTVT.

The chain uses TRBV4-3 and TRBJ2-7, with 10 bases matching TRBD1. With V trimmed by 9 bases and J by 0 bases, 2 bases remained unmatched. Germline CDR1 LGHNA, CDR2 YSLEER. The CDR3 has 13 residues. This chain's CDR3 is CARGQGDSYEQYF. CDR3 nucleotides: TGCGCCAGAGGACAGGGGGACTCCTACGAGCAGTACTTC.

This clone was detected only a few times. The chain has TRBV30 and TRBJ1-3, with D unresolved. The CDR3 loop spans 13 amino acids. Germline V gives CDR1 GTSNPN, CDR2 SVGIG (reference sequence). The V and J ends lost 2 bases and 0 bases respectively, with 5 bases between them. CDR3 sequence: CAWSLHSGNTIYF. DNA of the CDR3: TGTGCCTGGAGTTTACACTCTGGAAACACCATATATTTT.

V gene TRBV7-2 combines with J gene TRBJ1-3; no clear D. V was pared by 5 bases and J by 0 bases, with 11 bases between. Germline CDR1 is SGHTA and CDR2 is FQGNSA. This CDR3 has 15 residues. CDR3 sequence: CASSAPEFSGNTIYF. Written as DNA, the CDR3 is TGTGCCAGCAGCGCCCCCGAGTTCTCTGGAAACACCATATATTTT. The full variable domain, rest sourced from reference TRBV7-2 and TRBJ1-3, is GAGVSQSPSNKVTEKGKDVELRCDPISGHTALYWYRQSLGQGLEFLIYFQGNSAPDKSGLPSDRFSAERTGGSVSTLTIQRTQQEDSAVYLCASSAPEFSGNTIYFGEGSWLTVV.

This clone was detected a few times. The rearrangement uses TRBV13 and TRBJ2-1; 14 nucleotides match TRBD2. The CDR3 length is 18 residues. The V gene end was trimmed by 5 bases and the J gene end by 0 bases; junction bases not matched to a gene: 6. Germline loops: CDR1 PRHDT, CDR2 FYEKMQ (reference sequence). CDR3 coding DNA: TGTGCCAGCAGCCTGACTAGCGGGGGGGTGGGCTCCTACAATGAGCAGTTCTTC. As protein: CASSLTSGGVGSYNEQFF.

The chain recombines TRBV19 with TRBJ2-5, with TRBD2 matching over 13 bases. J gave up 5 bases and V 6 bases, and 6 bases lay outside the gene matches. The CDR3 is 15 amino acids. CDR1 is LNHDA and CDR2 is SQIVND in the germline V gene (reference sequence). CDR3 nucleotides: TGTGCCAGTAGCACTAGCGGGGGGGCCGGTGAGACCCAGTACTTC. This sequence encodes CASSTSGGAGETQYF.

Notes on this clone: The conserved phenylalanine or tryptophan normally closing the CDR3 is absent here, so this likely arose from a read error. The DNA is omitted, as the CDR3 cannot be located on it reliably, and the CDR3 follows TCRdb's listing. CDR3 in amino acids: CSVEYGRLNTEALV. The genes are TRBV29-1 and TRBJ1-1; the table calls TRBD1, which could not be checked here. The CDR3 is made up of 14 amino acids, end residues included. Germline V CDR1 and CDR2: SQVTM, ANQGSEA.

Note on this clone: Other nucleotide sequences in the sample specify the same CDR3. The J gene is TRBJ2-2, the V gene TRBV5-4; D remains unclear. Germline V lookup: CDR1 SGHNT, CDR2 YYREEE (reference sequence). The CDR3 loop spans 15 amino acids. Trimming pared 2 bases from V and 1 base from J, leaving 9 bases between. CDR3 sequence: CASSFGTGNTGELFF. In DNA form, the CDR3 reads TGTGCCAGCAGCTTCGGAACGGGGAACACCGGGGAGCTGTTTTTT.